This T cell receptor beta chain was identified during a study of T cell clonality in common variable immunodeficiency. Study observations and caveats: Fewer TCRbeta clones were shared among CVID subjects than controls. In common variable immunodeficiency, TCR beta chains reportedly carried fewer deletions and N-nucleotide insertions.

J lost 5 bases, V lost 5 bases, and 7 bases had no gene match. The CDR3 sequence is 14 residues long. The germline CDR1 and CDR2 sequences are SNHLY and FYNNEI. Most patients and controls had Caucasian heritage. This clone was picked up many times. The antigen is unknown. The CDR3 extends 3 residues past the end of the read, so its final part is completed from the germline J gene. Using immunoSEQ multiplex PCR, the repertoire was profiled, and TCRdb retains in-frame clones only, with some absent. The sample holds tens of thousands of clones, and no clone turns up only once. J is TRBJ2-5 and V is TRBV2; 8 nucleotides line up with TRBD1. The TCR was taken from a person aged 18-69 years in good health. The sample comprised peripheral blood mononuclear cells. CDR3 bases read: TGTGCCAGCAGTCCGACAGGGGTGTATGAGACC. This gives the protein CASSPTGVYET. The full CDR3 protein reads CASSPTGVYETQYF.